The 27 T cell receptor beta chains below all came from one sample that was sequenced in a study of T cells in Graves' hyperthyroidism and ophthalmopathy. The investigators amplified TCR beta CDR3 regions from RNA transcripts. HTBI primers drove first-round RT-PCR of the TCR CDR3. TCRdb re-called the multiplex PCR reads with MiXCR, one entry per CDR3 protein. This sample has 660,000 or so distinct CDR3 sequences, with approximately 42% found just once. Sequenced material: peripheral blood or thyroid tissue (not recorded which). The receptors here all came from an adult man with Graves' disease, either hyperthyroidism or ophthalmopathy (not recorded which).

This clonotype was seen once. This chain joins TRBV20-1 and TRBJ1-1, with 7 positions matching TRBD1. V dropped 6 bases and J dropped 0; count of bases not matched to a gene: 7. Germline V gene lookup returns CDR1 DFQATT and CDR2 SNEGSKA (reference sequence). The CDR3 runs to 14 residues. CDR3: CSAQTGQLNTEAFF. CDR3 coding DNA: TGCAGTGCCCAAACGGGACAGCTGAACACTGAAGCTTTCTTT.

This clonotype occurred many times. V is TRBV29-1 and J is TRBJ2-7; tentatively, D is TRBD1 (6 bases). This CDR3 is 11 amino acids long. CDR1 and CDR2 (germline): SQVTM, ANQGSEA. The germline V and J ends were trimmed by 4 bases and 3 bases, with 7 bases remaining between them. The CDR3 region has the DNA TGCAGCGTTGGGGACATCTACGAGCAGTACTTC. It codes for CSVGDIYEQYF.

The chain couples TRBV7-9 to TRBJ2-1; the match to TRBD1 covers 9 bases. Germline CDR1 reads SEHNR; CDR2 reads FQNEAQ (reference sequence). The junction had 10 bases not matched to a gene; V was cut back by 6 bases and J by 7 bases. The CDR3 sequence is 15 residues long. For the CDR3, the DNA is TGTGCCAGCAGTGAATCCGGGACAGGGATAAATGAGCAGTTCTTC. This translates into CASSESGTGINEQFF.

J is TRBJ2-7 and V is TRBV29-1; the D gene is possibly TRBD1 (6 bases). The CDR3 covers 11 residues. CDR1 and CDR2 (germline): SQVTM, ANQGSEA. The germline V and J ends were trimmed by 3 bases and 7 bases, with 10 bases remaining between them. This CDR3 reads CSVDHQGEQYF. For the CDR3, the DNA is TGCAGCGTTGACCACCAGGGGGAGCAGTACTTC.

This clonotype was counted between two and nine times. The chain carries TRBV29-1 and TRBJ2-5, with 14 bases lining up with TRBD2. V gave up 7 bases and J gave up 5 bases; unmatched junction bases: 9. Germline CDR1 reads SQVTM; CDR2 reads ANQGSEA. The CDR3 contains 15 residues. The CDR3 bases are TGCAGCGGGGGGACTAGCGGGGGCCCCGGGGAGACCCAGTACTTC. Translating it yields CSGGTSGGPGETQYF.

The chain joins TRBV7-9 to TRBJ2-7; possibly TRBD1 or TRBD2 for D (6 bases each). The CDR3 totals 14 residues. Trimming removed 5 bases at V and 7 bases at J, with 18 bases between. CDR1 SEHNR and CDR2 FQNEAQ come from the germline V gene (reference sequence). The CDR3 spells CASSQGRGPREQYF. The CDR3 coding sequence is TGTGCCAGCAGCCAAGGTCGGGGGCCGCGGGAGCAGTACTTC.

The chain is built from TRBV15 and TRBJ1-5, with D possibly being TRBD1 (6 bases). V lost 0 bases and J 8 bases, leaving 14 bases between the germline ends. Germline CDR1 and CDR2: LNHNV and YYDKDF (reference sequence). CDR3 size: 15 residues. This chain's CDR3 is CATSRDYVEGEPQHF. In DNA, the CDR3 is TGTGCCACCAGCAGAGATTACGTGGAGGGGGAGCCCCAGCATTTT.

CDR3 nucleotide sequence: TGTGCCATCACCCGGACAGGGAGCAATCAGCCCCAGCATTTT. Its translation is CAITRTGSNQPQHF. The chain joins TRBV10-3 to TRBJ1-5; the match to TRBD1 covers 8 bases. After removal of 7 bases from V and 1 base from J, the junction contained 3 bases not matched to a gene. The CDR3 runs to 14 residues. Germline V gene lookup returns CDR1 ENHRY and CDR2 SYGVKD.

Ten or more counts support this clonotype. The chain employs TRBV7-2 and TRBJ1-2; D gene ambiguous. Looked up from germline, CDR1 is SGHTA and CDR2 is FQGNSA. Trimming removed 5 bases from V and 4 bases from J, with 11 bases in between. This CDR3 is built from 13 residues. The CDR3 spells CASSPRPTYGYTF. The CDR3 nucleotides read TGTGCCAGCAGCCCCCGGCCCACCTATGGCTACACCTTC.

This clonotype was counted at least ten times. The V and J genes are TRBV2 and TRBJ2-6; no clear D gene. The length of the CDR3 is 15 residues. CDR1 is SNHLY, CDR2 FYNNEI, per germline. The ends were cut back, 5 bases at V and 0 bases at J, with 8 bases in the middle. CDR3 in amino acids: CASSRLISGANVLTF. The CDR3 region has the DNA TGTGCCAGCAGTCGACTCATCTCTGGGGCCAACGTCCTGACTTTC. Full variable domain (rest looked up from reference TRBV2 and TRBJ2-6): EPEVTQTPSHQVTQMGQEVILRCVPISNHLYFYWYRQILGQKVEFLVSFYNNEISEKSEIFDDQFSVERPDGSNFTLKIRSTKLEDSAMYFCASSRLISGANVLTFGAGSRLTVL.

The genes are TRBV6-5 and TRBJ1-1; weak D call: TRBD1 (5 bases). Trimming shortened V by 5 bases and J by 5 bases, and 12 bases separated the two germline ends. The CDR3 runs to 13 residues. Germline lookup yields CDR1 MNHEY and CDR2 SVGAGI. The CDR3 is CASSGRGVTEAFF. The CDR3 bases are TGTGCCAGCAGTGGGAGGGGAGTGACTGAAGCTTTCTTT.

V is TRBV24-1 and J is TRBJ1-2; no clear D. CDR3 length: 13 residues. CDR1 and CDR2 from the germline V gene are KGHDR and SFDVKD. V was shortened by 5 bases and J by 4 bases, with 10 bases between the two germline ends. Here the CDR3 reads CATSVAGPYGYTF. DNA for the CDR3: TGTGCCACCAGTGTAGCAGGACCCTATGGCTACACCTTC.

The gene calls are TRBV29-1 and TRBJ1-1; the match to TRBD1 covers 7 bases. Germline V gene data show CDR1 as SQVTM and CDR2 as ANQGSEA. The junction had 9 bases not matched to a gene; V was cut back by 4 bases and J by 7 bases. The CDR3 runs 13 residues. The CDR3 DNA reads TGCAGCGTTGGGGACAGCTCAACTAATGAAGCTTTCTTT. This codes for CSVGDSSTNEAFF.

In its sample, this clonotype was seen a few times. The chain links TRBV5-1 to TRBJ1-4; a weak D match, TRBD1 (6 bases). CDR3 size: 14 residues. Trimming removed 0 bases from V and 11 bases from J, with 14 bases in between. Per the germline V gene, CDR1 is SGHRS and CDR2 is YFSETQ. CDR3 DNA sequence: TGCGCCAGCAGCTTGGGCTCAGGGGCGGAGAAACTGTTTTTT. As protein: CASSLGSGAEKLFF.

J is TRBJ1-2 and V is TRBV25-1, with TRBD1 matching 8 bases. Germline V gene lookup returns CDR1 MGHDK and CDR2 SYGVNS. The CDR3 contains 17 residues. V gave up 4 bases and J gave up 7 bases; unmatched junction bases: 17. The CDR3 reads CASSAKPGQGTGVGYTF. The CDR3 DNA sequence: TGTGCCAGCAGTGCTAAACCCGGACAGGGAACGGGAGTTGGCTACACCTTC.

Of note for this clonotype: This could be a read error, since a much larger clone is one nucleotide away. The CDR3 loop is CASSYDRVGKKLFF. As DNA, the CDR3 is TGTGCCAGCAGTTACGACAGGGTCGGTAAAAAACTGTTTTTT. The chain is built from TRBV7-9 and TRBJ1-4, with 7 bases that match TRBD1. Germline V gene lookup returns CDR1 SEHNR and CDR2 FQNEAQ (reference sequence). Losses at the gene ends were 6 bases for V and 9 bases for J; bases not matched to a gene: 10. The length of the CDR3 is 14 residues.

V usage is TRBV2 and J usage is TRBJ2-7; 12 nucleotides align to TRBD1. Germline values: CDR1 SNHLY, CDR2 FYNNEI. The CDR3 is 16 residues long. Trimming cost V 3 bases and J 4 bases; bases outside gene matches: 7. The CDR3 protein is CASSDPGTGGSYEQYF. CDR3 sequence (DNA): TGTGCCAGCAGTGATCCCGGGACAGGGGGCTCATACGAGCAGTACTTC.

Remarks on this clonotype: This could be a read error, since a much larger clone is one nucleotide away. V and J are TRBV10-3 and TRBJ2-7, with D perhaps matching TRBD1 (5 bases). CDR1 ENHRY and CDR2 SYGVKD come from the germline V gene. The CDR3 has 14 amino acids. The CDR3 nucleotides are TGTGCCATCAGTGAGTCAGGGGTCTCCTACGAGCACTACTTC. Amino acids: CAISESGVSYEHYF.

There are many counts of this clonotype. The genes are TRBV29-1 and TRBJ1-3; possibly TRBD1 for D (6 bases). Trimming pared 4 bases from V and 0 bases from J, leaving 10 bases between. The CDR3 has 14 residues. Germline assignment: CDR1 SQVTM and CDR2 ANQGSEA. The CDR3 nucleotides are TGCAGCGTTGGACAGGTTTCCTCTGGAAACACCATATATTTT. It codes for CSVGQVSSGNTIYF. The whole variable domain, filled in from reference TRBV29-1 and TRBJ1-3, reads SAVISQKPSRDICQRGTSLTIQCQVDSQVTMMFWYRQQPGQSLTLIATANQGSEATYESGFVIDKFPISRPNLTFSTLTVSNMSPEDSSIYLCSVGQVSSGNTIYFGEGSWLTVV.

Concerning this clonotype: No conserved phenylalanine or tryptophan is present at the end of the CDR3, so a read error is the likely explanation. The CDR3 region has the DNA TGCAGTGCTAGAGATACAGGCCACGAGCAGTACCTC. It encodes CSARDTGHEQYL. V gene TRBV20-1 combines with J gene TRBJ2-7; D is possibly TRBD1 (5 bases). This CDR3 comprises 12 residues. V was shortened by 0 bases and J by 5 bases, with 8 bases between the two germline ends. Germline values: CDR1 DFQATT, CDR2 SNEGSKA (reference sequence).

This clonotype was found a few times. The chain links TRBV24-1 to TRBJ2-5; D is ambiguous. CDR3 length: 12 residues. Trimming cost V 9 bases and J 0 bases, with 7 bases left between them. The germline gives CDR1 KGHDR, CDR2 SFDVKD. CDR3 nucleotide sequence: TGTGCCACCGGCGGTTACCAAGAGACCCAGTACTTC. Residues: CATGGYQETQYF.

The V call is TRBV2, the J call TRBJ2-7; TRBD2 aligns across 8 bases. The CDR3 is made up of 15 amino acids. CDR1 SNHLY and CDR2 FYNNEI come from the germline V gene. V dropped 2 bases and J dropped 3; count of bases not matched to a gene: 6. The DNA for the CDR3 is TGTGCCAGCAGTGAAACAGCGGGAGTGCTCTACGAGCAGTACTTC. Encoded protein: CASSETAGVLYEQYF.

The table lists this clonotype with many counts. J is TRBJ1-1 and V is TRBV6-5, with 7 bases lining up with TRBD1. V lost 2 bases, J lost 4 bases, and 4 bases stayed unmatched. This CDR3 is built from 14 residues. The germline V gene encodes CDR1 MNHEY and CDR2 SVGAGI. The CDR3 sequence is CASSYGQGGTEAFF. CDR3 DNA: TGTGCCAGCAGTTACGGCCAGGGGGGCACTGAAGCTTTCTTT.

This clonotype appeared a few times. J is TRBJ1-5 and V is TRBV2; 8 nucleotides match TRBD1. The CDR3 has 14 residues. With 6 bases clipped from V and 5 bases from J, the junction kept 6 bases outside the gene matches. In germline, CDR1 is SNHLY, CDR2 FYNNEI. The CDR3, as DNA: TGTGCCAGCAGGCAAACAGGGGGGGATCAGCCCCAGCATTTT. Translated, it gives CASRQTGGDQPQHF.

This clonotype was seen a few times. The CDR3 region has the DNA TGTGCCAGCAGGGGACAGCGAAACTACGAGCAGTACTTC. Protein: CASRGQRNYEQYF. The J gene is TRBJ2-7, the V gene TRBV6-5, with 7 bases matching TRBD1. The length of the CDR3 is 13 residues. Germline V lookup: CDR1 MNHEY, CDR2 SVGAGI. V was clipped by 6 bases and J by 3 bases; unmatched bases: 5.

The V and J genes are TRBV29-1 and TRBJ1-2; TRBD1 agrees at 11 bases. J gave up 6 bases and V 3 bases, and 6 bases lay outside the gene matches. The CDR3 spans 14 residues. Germline loops: CDR1 SQVTM, CDR2 ANQGSEA. DNA for the CDR3: TGCAGCGTTGAGCGGGGGACAGGGGGAAATGGCTACACCTTC. The encoded protein is CSVERGTGGNGYTF.

Remarks on this clonotype: A much bigger clone sits one base away, suggesting this may be a read error. The chain combines TRBV7-9 with TRBJ1-2; perhaps TRBD1 as D (6 bases). CDR3 size: 13 residues. Per germline, CDR1 SEHNR and CDR2 FQNEAQ (reference sequence). The chain's CDR3 is CVSSGTQVYGYTF. DNA for the CDR3: TGTGTCAGCAGCGGGACACAAGTCTATGGCTACACCTTC.